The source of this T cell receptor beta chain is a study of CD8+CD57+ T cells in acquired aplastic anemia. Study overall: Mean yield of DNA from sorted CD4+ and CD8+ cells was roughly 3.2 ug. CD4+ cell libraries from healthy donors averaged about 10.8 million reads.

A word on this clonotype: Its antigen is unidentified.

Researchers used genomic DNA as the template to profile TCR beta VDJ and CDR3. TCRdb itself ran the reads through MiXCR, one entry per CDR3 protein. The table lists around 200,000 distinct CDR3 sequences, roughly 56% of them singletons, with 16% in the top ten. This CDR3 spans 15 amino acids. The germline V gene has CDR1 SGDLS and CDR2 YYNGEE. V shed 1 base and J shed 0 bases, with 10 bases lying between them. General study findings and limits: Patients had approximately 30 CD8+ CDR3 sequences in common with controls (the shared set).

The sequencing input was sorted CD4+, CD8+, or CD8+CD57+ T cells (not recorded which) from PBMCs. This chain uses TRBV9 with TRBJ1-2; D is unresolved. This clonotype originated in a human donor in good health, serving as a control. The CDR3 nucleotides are TGTGCCAGCAGCGTAACGGGGATGGCTAACTATGGCTACACCTTC. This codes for CASSVTGMANYGYTF.